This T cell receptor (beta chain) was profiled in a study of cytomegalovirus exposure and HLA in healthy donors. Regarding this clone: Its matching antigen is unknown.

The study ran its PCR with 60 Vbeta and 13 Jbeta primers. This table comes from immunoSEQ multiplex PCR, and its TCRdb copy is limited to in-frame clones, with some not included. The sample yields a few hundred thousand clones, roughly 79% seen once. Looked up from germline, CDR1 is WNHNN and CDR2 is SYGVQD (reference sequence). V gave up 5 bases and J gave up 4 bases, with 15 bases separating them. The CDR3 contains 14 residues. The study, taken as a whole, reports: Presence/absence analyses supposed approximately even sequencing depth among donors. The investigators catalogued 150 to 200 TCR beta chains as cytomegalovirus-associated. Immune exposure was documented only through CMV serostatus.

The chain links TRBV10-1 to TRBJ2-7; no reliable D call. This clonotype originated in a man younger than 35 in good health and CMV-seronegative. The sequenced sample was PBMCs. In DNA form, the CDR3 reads TGCGCCAGCAGTTTCGGGTCCCAGCCTTACGAGCAGTACTTC. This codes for CASSFGSQPYEQYF.